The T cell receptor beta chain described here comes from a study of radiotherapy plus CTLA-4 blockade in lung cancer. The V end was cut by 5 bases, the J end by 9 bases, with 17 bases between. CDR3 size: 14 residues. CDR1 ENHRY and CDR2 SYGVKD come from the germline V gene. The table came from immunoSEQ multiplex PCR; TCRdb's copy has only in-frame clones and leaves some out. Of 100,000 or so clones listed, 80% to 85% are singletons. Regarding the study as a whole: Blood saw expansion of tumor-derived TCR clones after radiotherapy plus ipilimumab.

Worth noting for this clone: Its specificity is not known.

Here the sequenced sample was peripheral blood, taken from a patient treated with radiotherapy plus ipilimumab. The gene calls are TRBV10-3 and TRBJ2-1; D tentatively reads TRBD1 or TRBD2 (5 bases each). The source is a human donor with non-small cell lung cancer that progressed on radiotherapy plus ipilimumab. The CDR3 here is CAISRSKWGIEQFF. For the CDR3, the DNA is TGTGCCATCAGTAGATCAAAATGGGGGATTGAGCAGTTCTTC.